This TCR beta chain was sequenced during a study of naive and memory T cell subsets. Findings of the study overall: Diversity fell and Gini index rose from naive through CM, EM, EMRA. Naive repertoires, especially CD8, held a few larger clonotypes, possibly memory cells re-expressing CD45RA.

Both TRBC1 and TRBC2 were covered by a beta constant-region primer of two equimolar oligonucleotides. Nested alpha and beta constant-region primers with the SP2 primer drove four PCR rounds on ligated cDNA. TCRdb re-derived calls from the UMI-ligation and nested PCR reads in MiXCR, one entry per CDR3 protein. Here the sample spans more than 120,000 distinct CDR3 sequences, 15% to 25% being singletons. After the first PCR, alpha and beta chain libraries were processed separately. A note on this clonotype: Its antigen is still unknown.

The CDR3 totals 16 residues. In germline, CDR1 is MDHEN, CDR2 SYDVKM. The trim removed 10 bases at V and 5 bases at J, leaving 16 bases unmatched. The sequenced sample consisted of naive CD8+ T cells from blood. The chain uses TRBV28 and TRBJ2-3; 9 bases match TRBD2. This sequence originates from a human donor in good health. The CDR3 sequence is CATNSRLAEKRDTQYF. The CDR3, as DNA: TGTGCCACCAATTCTCGACTAGCGGAGAAAAGAGATACGCAGTATTTT.